The next 16 T cell receptor beta chains were all read from a single sample in a study of cytomegalovirus exposure and HLA in healthy donors. 13 Jbeta primers and 60 Vbeta primers were used for the PCR. TCRdb's table, derived via immunoSEQ multiplex PCR, lists solely in-frame clones and lacks some. This sample has about 110,000 clones, with approximately 79% found just once. Sequencing used PBMCs. These receptors came from a man aged 25 to 40 in good health and CMV-seropositive.

The genes are TRBV19 and TRBJ1-1; D is unresolved. CDR1 and CDR2 (germline): LNHDA, SQIVND (reference sequence). CDR3 length equals 13 residues. Trimming removed 1 base at V and 5 bases at J, with 8 bases between. The CDR3 reads CASSIGARTEAFF. In nucleotides, the CDR3 is TGTGCCAGTAGTATAGGTGCTAGAACTGAAGCTTTCTTT.

The rearrangement uses TRBV19 and TRBJ2-7; 7 bases match TRBD1. Germline lookup yields CDR1 LNHDA and CDR2 SQIVND (reference sequence). V gave up 10 bases and J gave up 6 bases; unmatched junction bases: 12. This CDR3 has 13 amino acids. In nucleotides, the CDR3 is TGTGCCACCCAACCCGGGACAGCATTCGAGCAGTACTTC. This codes for CATQPGTAFEQYF.

This clone occurred once. The gene calls are TRBV19 and TRBJ1-6; 10 bases align to TRBD1. V shed 11 bases and J 10 bases; nucleotides not matched to a gene: 8. The germline V gene has CDR1 LNHDA and CDR2 SQIVND (reference sequence). CDR3 length: 13 amino acids. The CDR3 region is CAGARDRGSPLHF. CDR3 nucleotides: TGTGCCGGCGCCCGGGACAGGGGCTCACCCCTCCACTTT.

This clone was found a few times. The V and J genes are TRBV2 and TRBJ2-7; D perhaps matches TRBD1 (6 bases). The CDR3 is 14 amino acids. V lost 2 bases and J 3 bases, leaving 11 bases between the germline ends. Germline V lookup: CDR1 SNHLY, CDR2 FYNNEI. The CDR3 bases are TGTGCCAGCAGTGAATCTGGGGACAACTACGAGCAGTACTTC. It yields the protein CASSESGDNYEQYF.

The V call is TRBV11-2, the J call TRBJ2-5; no reliable D call. CDR3 length equals 14 residues. Per germline, CDR1 SGHAT and CDR2 FQNNGV. Trimming removed 2 bases at V and 7 bases at J, with 14 bases between. CDR3 sequence reads: CASSLSGSPGTQYF. The CDR3 DNA is TGTGCCAGCAGCTTATCTGGCTCCCCGGGGACCCAGTACTTC.

The genes are TRBV30 and TRBJ1-2; D gene uncertain. V gave up 2 bases and J gave up 7 bases, with 11 bases separating them. The CDR3 totals 12 residues. Per germline, CDR1 GTSNPN and CDR2 SVGIG (reference sequence). DNA of the CDR3: TGTGCCTGGAGTATGGTGGCCCCTGGCTACACCTTC. This translates into CAWSMVAPGYTF.

CDR3 residues: CASSQLAGSYNEQFF. The CDR3 DNA sequence: TGCGCCAGCAGCCAATTAGCGGGTTCCTACAATGAGCAGTTCTTC. The V gene is TRBV4-3, the J gene TRBJ2-1, with TRBD2 matching 7 bases. The CDR3 covers 15 residues. Germline trimming cut 2 bases from V and 1 base from J; bases unmatched to any gene: 2. Germline values: CDR1 LGHNA, CDR2 YSLEER.

The V gene is TRBV28, the J gene TRBJ2-4; D is perhaps TRBD1 (6 bases). Germline CDR1 reads MDHEN; CDR2 reads SYDVKM. This CDR3 is built from 16 residues. The V and J ends lost 4 bases and 1 base respectively, with 14 bases between them. In nucleotides, the CDR3 is TGTGCCAGCAGTTCTGGGACAAGCCGGGCCAAAAACATTCAGTACTTC. This encodes CASSSGTSRAKNIQYF.

The chain combines TRBV4-3 with TRBJ2-7; no definite D call. Germline lookup yields CDR1 LGHNA and CDR2 YSLEER. The CDR3 contains 15 residues. V was cut by 1 base and J by 2 bases, with 12 bases left in between. DNA of the CDR3: TGCGCCAGCAGCCAAGTATATTGGCAGACCTACGAGCAGTACTTC. It translates to CASSQVYWQTYEQYF.

This clone was seen a few times. The chain employs TRBV4-2 and TRBJ2-1; possibly TRBD2 for D (7 bases). The CDR3 sequence is 16 residues long. In germline, CDR1 is LGHNA, CDR2 YNFKEQ. Trimming took off 1 base at V and 1 base at J, with 11 bases between the two ends. CDR3 in amino acids: CASSQGKGGSYNEQFF. The CDR3 region has the DNA TGTGCCAGCAGCCAAGGGAAGGGGGGGTCCTACAATGAGCAGTTCTTC.

The chain has TRBV10-1 and TRBJ2-7; D not resolved. The CDR3 consists of 13 residues. From germline, CDR1 is WNHNN and CDR2 SYGVQD (reference sequence). Trimming left V 0 bases short and J 4 bases short, with 7 bases between. DNA of the CDR3: TGCGCCAGCAGTGAGTCATCCGTTTACGAGCAGTACTTC. Translation gives CASSESSVYEQYF.

Comment on this clone: The same CDR3 arises from other DNA sequences in this sample as well. V is TRBV19 and J is TRBJ1-1; 7 bases align to TRBD1. After removal of 3 bases from V and 4 bases from J, the junction contained 5 bases not matched to a gene. Germline CDR1 and CDR2: LNHDA and SQIVND (reference sequence). This CDR3 contains 14 residues. DNA for the CDR3: TGTGCCAGTAGTATCAGGGGGAGAATCACTGAAGCTTTCTTT. Translating gives CASSIRGRITEAFF.

V gene TRBV25-1 combines with J gene TRBJ2-2; the match to TRBD2 covers 7 bases. J was trimmed by 6 bases and V by 1 base; bases with no gene match: 11. Germline CDR1 reads MGHDK; CDR2 reads SYGVNS. CDR3 length: 17 residues. DNA of the CDR3: TGTGCCAGCAGTGAATGGGGCGGGGGTTTGAAGTCCGGGGAGCTGTTTTTT. Translating gives CASSEWGGGLKSGELFF.

The chain carries TRBV7-3 and TRBJ2-1; TRBD2 matches at 13 bases. V gave up 2 bases and J gave up 10 bases; unmatched junction bases: 11. The CDR3 loop spans 17 amino acids. Germline CDR1 is SGHTA and CDR2 is FQGTGA. The CDR3 region has the DNA TGTGCCAGCAGCTTACGGGCTACTAGCGGGGGGGAGGGGGAGCAGTTCTTC. As protein: CASSLRATSGGEGEQFF.

This CDR3 is CASSLTLGTTQETQYF. CDR3 DNA: TGTGCCAGCAGCTTGACTCTCGGGACAACCCAAGAGACCCAGTACTTC. The chain has TRBV5-6 and TRBJ2-5; D is possibly TRBD1 (6 bases). This CDR3 has 16 residues. Deletions cut 1 base from V and 1 base from J, with 14 bases between. CDR1 is SGHDT, CDR2 YYEEEE, per germline.

This chain links TRBV19 with TRBJ1-4, with a possible D match to TRBD1 (5 bases). From germline, CDR1 is LNHDA and CDR2 SQIVND (reference sequence). The CDR3 is made up of 13 amino acids. V was clipped by 6 bases and J by 5 bases, with 10 bases between them. CDR3 sequence (DNA): TGTGCCAGTAGCCGACAGCCGAATGAAAAACTGTTTTTT. The encoded protein is CASSRQPNEKLFF.